This T cell receptor (beta chain) was sequenced in a study of shared clonotypes between healthy human individuals. Findings and caveats of the study: Clonotypes that were shared across four donors made up 4% to 6% of naive CD4 clonotypes. Depth of sequencing was expected to influence donor clonotype sharing. Only blood was sampled, and tissue TCR repertoires likely differ from blood ones.

V lost 4 bases to trimming and J lost 1 base, with 14 bases between them. The V gene's germline CDR1 is MGHRA and CDR2 YSYEKL. The CDR3 has 15 residues. Original processing methods: Junction-only sequences produced by ImmunoSEQ had no quality scores, so filtering differed. Assay: immunoSEQ multiplex PCR; the TCRdb copy retains only in-frame clones and omits some. The V and J calls and clone size are taken from that table; D and trimming were inferred from the DNA. The sample lists under 650,000 clones; almost 97% were seen once. As for this clone: Antigen: not known.

This receptor was identified in a young woman in good health. Sequenced material: naive CD4+ T cells sorted from blood. Subset noted: CD45RA+ positively selected. The chain carries TRBV4-1 and TRBJ2-7, with D maybe TRBD2 (6 bases). The CDR3 DNA follows: TGCGCCAGCAGCCCCTCTAGCGCCATATCCTACGAGCAGTACTTC. Translation: CASSPSSAISYEQYF.